The table lists the clone carrying this T cell receptor (beta chain) with many counts. What it binds is not known. The data were taken from a study of blood T cells in healthy people across ages. Study outcomes and limitations: Expanded clonotype changes were possibly confounded by unknown donor CMV status.

V was pared by 0 bases and J by 1 base, with 7 bases between. The CDR3 covers 15 residues. CDR1 and CDR2 from the germline V gene are LGHNA and YNFKEQ. Together with a sample-barcoded 5' primer, a J-beta primer mix was included in a second PCR lasting about 7 to 12 cycles. TCRdb re-derived calls from the 5' RACE reads in MiXCR, one entry per CDR3 protein. The sample lists about 1.6 million distinct CDR3 sequences, roughly 32% occurring once. The J gene is TRBJ2-1, the V gene TRBV4-2; D is possibly TRBD2 (6 bases). Specimen: blood. The TCR was taken from a young woman in good health. DNA of the CDR3: TGTGCCAGCAGCCAAGAGGGGGGTTCCTACAATGAGCAGTTCTTC. Its protein is CASSQEGGSYNEQFF.